This T cell receptor beta chain was captured by sequencing in a study of cytomegalovirus exposure and HLA in healthy donors. Study findings and constraints: The study put under 200 TCR beta chains on its list as cytomegalovirus-associated. When analyzed later, a missense DCLRE1C variant was found to be linked to TCR beta V- and J-gene trimming. High specificity and sensitivity for cytomegalovirus status were reported for the classifier.

For this clone: The antigen is unknown.

The PCR had 60 Vbeta and 13 Jbeta primers. The data were produced by immunoSEQ multiplex PCR, yet TCRdb's version contains in-frame clones alone and is incomplete. Among tens of thousands of clones listed, more than 65% were seen once. The TCR sequence derives from a man aged 45-60 years in good health and CMV-seronegative. Sequences were obtained from PBMCs.

CDR3 DNA sequence: TGTGCCAGCAGCCAAACAGGGCTGCGTCAAGAGACCCAGTACTTC. Amino acids: CASSQTGLRQETQYF. V and J are TRBV7-2 and TRBJ2-5; perhaps TRBD1 as D (6 bases). From germline, CDR1 is SGHTA and CDR2 FQGNSA. V lost 5 bases and J lost 2, with 15 bases in between. The CDR3 length is 15 residues.